Below, 20 T cell receptor beta chains from the same sample are listed, as sequenced in a study of blood T cells in healthy people across ages. Through a sample-barcoded 5' primer and a J-beta primer mix, a second PCR was run for about 6 to 11 cycles. TCRdb recomputed calls from the 5' RACE reads with MiXCR, one row per CDR3 protein. The table shows about 670,000 distinct CDR3 sequences, with over 40% occurring only once. The sequencing sample was made of blood. All receptors come from a woman over 75 in good health.

The V and J genes are TRBV27 and TRBJ1-1; perhaps TRBD1 as D (5 bases). The CDR3 extends over 14 amino acids. Germline V gives CDR1 MNHEY, CDR2 SMNVEV (reference sequence). Trimming shortened V by 2 bases and J by 5 bases, and 12 bases separated the two germline ends. The CDR3 sequence: CASSLKGRMTEAFF. In DNA, the CDR3 is TGTGCCAGCAGTTTAAAGGGGAGGATGACTGAAGCTTTCTTT.

The chain combines TRBV29-1 with TRBJ2-3; D remains unclear. The CDR3 is made up of 12 amino acids. From germline, CDR1 is SQVTM and CDR2 ANQGSEA. Trimming took off 4 bases at V and 0 bases at J, with 5 bases between the two ends. CDR3 DNA: TGCAGCGTTGGGTCGAGCACAGATACGCAGTATTTT. Amino acids: CSVGSSTDTQYF.

The J gene is TRBJ2-7, the V gene TRBV4-1, with D perhaps being TRBD1 or TRBD2 (6 bases each). The CDR3 runs 13 residues. Germline CDR1 is MGHRA and CDR2 is YSYEKL. V gave up 0 bases and J gave up 7 bases, with 10 bases separating them. In DNA, the CDR3 is TGCGCCAGCAGCCAAGATGGGGGGCAGGAGCAGTACTTC. It codes for CASSQDGGQEQYF.

This clonotype was seen repeatedly, ten times or more. This chain connects TRBV4-1 to TRBJ2-1; 7 positions agree with TRBD1. The CDR3 is 14 amino acids. Trimming took 4 bases from V and 3 from J; bases not matched to a gene: 3. Germline-derived CDR1 and CDR2 are MGHRA and YSYEKL. This CDR3 is CASSPRDSYNEQFF. CDR3 sequence (DNA): TGCGCCAGCAGCCCCCGGGACAGCTACAATGAGCAGTTCTTC.

The chain couples TRBV20-1 to TRBJ1-5; the match to TRBD1 covers 9 bases. The CDR3 length is 14 residues. CDR1 and CDR2 from the germline V gene are DFQATT and SNEGSKA (reference sequence). V lost 1 base and J lost 10; bases outside the gene matches: 8. CDR3 nucleotides: TGCAGTGCTAGAGTCAACAGGGGGCAATCACCCCAGCATTTT. It translates to CSARVNRGQSPQHF.

To note about this clonotype: A much bigger clone sits one base away, suggesting this may be a read error. J is TRBJ1-2 and V is TRBV5-1; possibly TRBD1 for D (5 bases). The CDR3 is 15 residues long. Looked up from germline, CDR1 is SGHRS and CDR2 is YFSETQ. Trimming cost V 4 bases and J 6 bases, with 19 bases left between them. The CDR3 DNA reads TGCGCCAGCAGCCCCGGAGGGGTTGAGCGTAATGGCTACACCTTC. Residues: CASSPGGVERNGYTF.

Comments on this clonotype: A read error may be the cause here, since a much bigger clone is one base away. The chain couples TRBV27 to TRBJ2-1, with TRBD2 as a possible D gene (6 bases). The CDR3 runs to 14 residues. Between the trimmed V and J ends, which lost 4 bases and 13 bases, there was a span of 20 bases. Germline V CDR1 and CDR2: MNHEY, SMNVEV (reference sequence). The CDR3 DNA is TGTGCCAGCAGTTCCCGGGACTGGCGGAAGACCCAGTTCTTC. It specifies CASSSRDWRKTQFF.

The table lists this clonotype with a few counts. The V and J genes are TRBV20-1 and TRBJ1-5; weak D call: TRBD1 (5 bases). The CDR3 is 14 amino acids. The V end was cut by 7 bases, the J end by 4 bases, with 17 bases between. The germline V gene encodes CDR1 DFQATT and CDR2 SNEGSKA (reference sequence). The CDR3 loop is CSVDSVSGNQPQHF. The CDR3 DNA sequence: TGCAGTGTAGACAGCGTATCAGGGAATCAGCCCCAGCATTTT.

Remarks on this clonotype: Possible read error: a much larger clone is one base away. The V and J genes are TRBV20-1 and TRBJ2-3; 9 nucleotides align to TRBD2. Germline loops: CDR1 DFQATT, CDR2 SNEGSKA (reference sequence). The CDR3 is 16 amino acids. The junction had 9 bases not matched to a gene; V was cut back by 1 base and J by 4 bases. The CDR3 is CSARGSLAGPADTQYF. CDR3 sequence (DNA): TGCAGTGCTAGAGGTAGTCTAGCGGGACCCGCAGATACGCAGTATTTT.

This clonotype was seen a handful of times. The gene calls are TRBV27 and TRBJ1-2; D perhaps matches TRBD1 (6 bases). V was cut by 1 base and J by 0 bases, with 9 bases left in between. This CDR3 contains 15 residues. Germline V gene sequence: CDR1 MNHEY, CDR2 SMNVEV (reference sequence). CDR3: CASSLFDRSNYGYTF. CDR3 in DNA: TGTGCCAGCAGTTTATTTGACAGGTCTAACTATGGCTACACCTTC.

Turning to this clonotype: A much larger clone differs from this one at a single base, so this may be a read error. The rearrangement joins TRBV10-3 to TRBJ2-5, with TRBD2 matching 10 bases. CDR3 size: 16 residues. Germline trimming cut 2 bases from V and 11 bases from J; bases unmatched to any gene: 14. The germline V gene encodes CDR1 ENHRY and CDR2 SYGVKD. The DNA for the CDR3 is TGTGCCATCAGTGAGGTACCGGGACTAGCGCTGAATGAGCAGTACTTC. Its translation: CAISEVPGLALNEQYF.

With regard to this clonotype: A much larger clone differs by one base, so this may be a read error. The chain uses TRBV20-1 and TRBJ2-7; TRBD2 matches 10 bases. Germline V gene lookup returns CDR1 DFQATT and CDR2 SNEGSKA (reference sequence). This CDR3 is built from 14 residues. V trimming: 0 bases; J trimming: 7 bases; junction bases outside the gene matches: 6. The CDR3 spells CSARDQRGGTEQYF. CDR3 sequence (DNA): TGCAGTGCTAGAGACCAGCGGGGGGGCACTGAGCAGTACTTC.

J is TRBJ2-5 and V is TRBV24-1; 7 nucleotides line up with TRBD1. The CDR3 is made up of 15 amino acids. The J segment lost 4 bases and the V segment lost 2 bases, leaving 6 bases of the junction unmatched. CDR1 and CDR2 from the germline V gene are KGHDR and SFDVKD. The CDR3: CATSDYRGRGETQYF. The DNA for the CDR3 is TGTGCCACCAGTGATTACAGGGGTCGGGGAGAGACCCAGTACTTC.

There are many counts of this clonotype. The chain uses TRBV3-1 and TRBJ2-1, with D possibly TRBD2 on 5 matching bases. Germline lookup yields CDR1 LGHDT and CDR2 YNNKEL (reference sequence). The CDR3 extends over 15 amino acids. V lost 7 bases and J lost 0, with 13 bases in between. The CDR3 DNA sequence: TGTGCCAGCAAGGGTGAGGGCACCTCCTACAATGAGCAGTTCTTC. It specifies CASKGEGTSYNEQFF.

This clonotype was seen only a few times. The chain has TRBV29-1 and TRBJ2-5, with a possible D match to TRBD2 (7 bases). The CDR3 spans 12 residues. Germline CDR1 SQVTM, CDR2 ANQGSEA. The CDR3 protein is CTLAGAGETQYF. The DNA for the CDR3 is TGCACCCTCGCGGGGGCAGGGGAGACCCAGTACTTC.

This chain links TRBV5-1 with TRBJ2-1; 9 bases map to TRBD2. Germline trimming cut 4 bases from V and 11 bases from J; bases unmatched to any gene: 10. The V gene's germline CDR1 is SGHRS and CDR2 YFSETQ. The CDR3 sequence is 14 residues long. CDR3: CASSPGWTSAKQFF. DNA for the CDR3: TGCGCCAGCAGCCCCGGCTGGACTAGCGCGAAGCAGTTCTTC.

This clonotype showed up just a few times. A much larger clone is a single base away; this may be a read error. The chain combines TRBV12-3 or TRBV12-4 with TRBJ2-1; TRBD2 matches 9 bases. The CDR3 spans 14 residues. J was trimmed by 8 bases and V by 7 bases; bases with no gene match: 9. CDR3 nucleotide sequence: TGTGCCAGCATAGACCGAACTAGCGGGCATGAGCAGTTCTTC. It is translated as CASIDRTSGHEQFF.

This clonotype was counted a single time. The chain carries TRBV20-1 and TRBJ2-1; D remains ambiguous. Between the trimmed V and J ends, which lost 2 bases and 4 bases, there was a span of 9 bases. The CDR3 has 13 amino acids. Germline assignment: CDR1 DFQATT and CDR2 SNEGSKA (reference sequence). In DNA form, the CDR3 reads TGCAGTGCTAGACCTACCGATTACAATGAGCAGTTCTTC. Translation: CSARPTDYNEQFF.

V usage is TRBV20-1 and J usage is TRBJ1-1, with a possible D match to TRBD1 (5 bases). Looked up from germline, CDR1 is DFQATT and CDR2 is SNEGSKA (reference sequence). CDR3 length: 14 amino acids. V was cut by 3 bases and J by 3 bases, with 14 bases left in between. Here the CDR3 reads CSASSGARHTEAFF. CDR3 sequence (DNA): TGCAGTGCTAGCTCTGGGGCTAGGCACACTGAAGCTTTCTTT.

There are many counts of this clonotype. The rearrangement joins TRBV5-1 to TRBJ2-7; D is possibly TRBD1 (6 bases). Germline assignment: CDR1 SGHRS and CDR2 YFSETQ. The CDR3 runs to 13 residues. Trimming cost V 6 bases and J 3 bases, with 13 bases left between them. The CDR3 region has the DNA TGCGCCAGCAATCGGGACACTGACTACGAGCAGTACTTC. It codes for CASNRDTDYEQYF. Based on the CDR3 plus reference TRBV5-1 and TRBJ2-7, the full variable domain is KAGVTQTPRYLIKTRGQQVTLSCSPISGHRSVSWYQQTPGQGLQFLFEYFSETQRNKGNFPGRFSGRQFSNSRSEMNVSTLELGDSALYLCASNRDTDYEQYFGPGTRLTVT.